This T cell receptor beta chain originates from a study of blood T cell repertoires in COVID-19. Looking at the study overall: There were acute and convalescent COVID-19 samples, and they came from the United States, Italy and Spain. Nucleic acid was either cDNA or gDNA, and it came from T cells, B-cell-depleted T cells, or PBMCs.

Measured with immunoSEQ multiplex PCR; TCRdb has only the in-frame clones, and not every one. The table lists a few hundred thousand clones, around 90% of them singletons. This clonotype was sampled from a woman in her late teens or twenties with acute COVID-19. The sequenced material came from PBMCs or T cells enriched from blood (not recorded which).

CDR3 in amino acids: CASSIVGGQPQHF. The CDR3 region has the DNA TGTGCCAGTAGTATAGTAGGGGGTCAGCCCCAGCATTTT. The V gene is TRBV19, the J gene TRBJ1-5; possible D gene TRBD1, 6 bases. Trimming took off 1 base at V and 6 bases at J, with 7 bases between the two ends. Germline V lookup: CDR1 LNHDA, CDR2 SQIVND (reference sequence). The CDR3 contains 13 residues.